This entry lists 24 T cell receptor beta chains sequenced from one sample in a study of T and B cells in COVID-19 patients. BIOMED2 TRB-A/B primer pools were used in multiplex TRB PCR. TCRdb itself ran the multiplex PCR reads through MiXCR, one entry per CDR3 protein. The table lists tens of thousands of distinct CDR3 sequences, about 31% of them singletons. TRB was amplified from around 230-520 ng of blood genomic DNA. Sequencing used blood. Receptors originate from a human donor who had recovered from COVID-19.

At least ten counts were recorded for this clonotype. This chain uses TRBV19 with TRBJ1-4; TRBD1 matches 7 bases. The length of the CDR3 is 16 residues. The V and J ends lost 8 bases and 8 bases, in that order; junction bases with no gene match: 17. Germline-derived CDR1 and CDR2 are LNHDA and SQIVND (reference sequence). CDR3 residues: CASRDVSTGRKEKLFF. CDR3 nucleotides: TGTGCCAGTCGGGATGTTTCGACAGGGAGAAAGGAAAAACTGTTTTTT.

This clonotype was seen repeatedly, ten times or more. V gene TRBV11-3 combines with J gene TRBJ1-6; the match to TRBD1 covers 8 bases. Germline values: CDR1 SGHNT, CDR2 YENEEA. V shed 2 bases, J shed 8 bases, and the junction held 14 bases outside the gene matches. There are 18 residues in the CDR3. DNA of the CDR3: TGTGCCAGCAGCTTAAATAGACAGGGGAGAGCGTTGGATTCACCCCTCCACTTT. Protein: CASSLNRQGRALDSPLHF.

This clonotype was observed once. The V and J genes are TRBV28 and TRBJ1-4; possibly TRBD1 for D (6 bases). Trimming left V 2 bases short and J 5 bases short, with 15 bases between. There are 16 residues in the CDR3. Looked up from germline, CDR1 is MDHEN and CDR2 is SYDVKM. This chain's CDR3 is CASSLAGVTANEKLFF. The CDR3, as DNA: TGTGCCAGCAGTTTAGCAGGGGTCACGGCAAATGAAAAACTGTTTTTT.

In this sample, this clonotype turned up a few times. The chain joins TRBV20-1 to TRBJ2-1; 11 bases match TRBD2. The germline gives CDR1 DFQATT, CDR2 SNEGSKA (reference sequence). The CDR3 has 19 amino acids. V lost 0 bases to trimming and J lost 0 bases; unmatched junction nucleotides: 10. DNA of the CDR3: TGCAGTGCTAGAGATGTCGGGACTAGCGGCCGAATCTCCTACAATGAGCAGTTCTTC. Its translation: CSARDVGTSGRISYNEQFF.

DNA of the CDR3: TGTGCCTGGACCCCCCCGGGGTTTGGAAACACCATATATTTT. This gives the protein CAWTPPGFGNTIYF. This chain uses TRBV30 with TRBJ1-3; no clear D. The germline V and J ends were trimmed by 4 bases and 3 bases, with 13 bases remaining between them. Per germline, CDR1 GTSNPN and CDR2 SVGIG (reference sequence). The CDR3 has 14 residues.

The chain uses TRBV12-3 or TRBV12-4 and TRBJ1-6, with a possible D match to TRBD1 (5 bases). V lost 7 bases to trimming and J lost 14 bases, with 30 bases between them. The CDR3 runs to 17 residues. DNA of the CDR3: TGTGCCAGCACTCCCTCCATCGCAGGGAGATCGGGTAGGACCCTCCACTTT. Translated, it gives CASTPSIAGRSGRTLHF.

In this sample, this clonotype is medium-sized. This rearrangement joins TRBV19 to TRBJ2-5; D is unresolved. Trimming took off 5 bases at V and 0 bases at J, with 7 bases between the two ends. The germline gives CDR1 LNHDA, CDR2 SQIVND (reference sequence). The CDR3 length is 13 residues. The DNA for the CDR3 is TGTGCCAGTAGTGTCCGGCACCAAGAGACCCAGTACTTC. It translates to CASSVRHQETQYF.

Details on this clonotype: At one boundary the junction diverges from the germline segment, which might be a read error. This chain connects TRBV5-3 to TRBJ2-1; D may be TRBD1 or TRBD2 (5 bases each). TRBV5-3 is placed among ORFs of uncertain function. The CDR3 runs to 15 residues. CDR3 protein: CASSLGTHTYNEQFF. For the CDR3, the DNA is TGCGCCAGCAGCCTCGGGACGCACACCTACAATGAGCAGTTCTTC.

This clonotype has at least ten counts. The CDR3 reads CASGTEFNSYEQYF. CDR3 DNA: TGTGCCAGCGGAACAGAATTCAACTCCTACGAGCAGTACTTC. The chain is built from TRBV19 and TRBJ2-7; D remains unclear. Trimming cost V 9 bases and J 0 bases, with 15 bases left between them. Germline-derived CDR1 and CDR2 are LNHDA and SQIVND (reference sequence). This CDR3 region has 14 residues.

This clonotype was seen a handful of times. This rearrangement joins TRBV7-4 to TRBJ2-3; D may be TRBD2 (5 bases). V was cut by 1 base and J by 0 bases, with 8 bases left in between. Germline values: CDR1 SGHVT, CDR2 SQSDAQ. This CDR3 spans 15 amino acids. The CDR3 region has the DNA TGTGCCAGCAGCTTAGTTGTAGCGAGCACAGATACGCAGTATTTT. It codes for CASSLVVASTDTQYF.

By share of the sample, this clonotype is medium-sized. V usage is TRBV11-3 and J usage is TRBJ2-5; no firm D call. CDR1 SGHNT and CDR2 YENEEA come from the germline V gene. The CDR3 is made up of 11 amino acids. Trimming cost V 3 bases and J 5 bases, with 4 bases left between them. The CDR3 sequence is CASSFRETQYF. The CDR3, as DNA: TGTGCCAGCAGCTTTCGGGAGACCCAGTACTTC. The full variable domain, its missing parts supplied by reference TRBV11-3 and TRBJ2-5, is EAGVVQSPRYKIIEKKQPVAFWCNPISGHNTLYWYLQNLGQGPELLIRYENEEAVDDSQLPKDRFSAERLKGVDSTLKIQPAELGDSAVYLCASSFRETQYFGPGTRLLVL.

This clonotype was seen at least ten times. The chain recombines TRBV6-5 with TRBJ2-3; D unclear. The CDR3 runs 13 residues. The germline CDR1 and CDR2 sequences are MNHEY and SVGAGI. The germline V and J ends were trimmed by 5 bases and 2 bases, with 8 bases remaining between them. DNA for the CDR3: TGTGCCAGCAGTCGGGTCCCCACAGATACGCAGTATTTT. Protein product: CASSRVPTDTQYF.

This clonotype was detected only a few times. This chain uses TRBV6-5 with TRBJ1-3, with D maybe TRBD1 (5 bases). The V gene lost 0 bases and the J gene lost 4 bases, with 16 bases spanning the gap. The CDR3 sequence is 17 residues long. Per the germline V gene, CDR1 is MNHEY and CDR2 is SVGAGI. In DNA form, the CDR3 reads TGTGCCAGCAGTTACTCGGGGGTCCCTAATAGCGGAAACACCATATATTTT. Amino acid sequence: CASSYSGVPNSGNTIYF.

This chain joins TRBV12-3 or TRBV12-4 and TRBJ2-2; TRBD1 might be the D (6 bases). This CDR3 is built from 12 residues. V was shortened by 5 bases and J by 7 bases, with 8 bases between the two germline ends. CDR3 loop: CASSKGVGELFF. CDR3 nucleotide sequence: TGTGCCAGCAGTAAGGGGGTCGGGGAGCTGTTTTTT.

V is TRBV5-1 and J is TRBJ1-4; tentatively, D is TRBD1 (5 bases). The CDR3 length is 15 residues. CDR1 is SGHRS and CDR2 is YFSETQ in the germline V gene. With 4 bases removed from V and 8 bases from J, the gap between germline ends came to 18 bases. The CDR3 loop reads CASSQEIPGDEKLFF. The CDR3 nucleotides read TGCGCCAGCAGCCAGGAGATTCCCGGGGACGAAAAACTGTTTTTT. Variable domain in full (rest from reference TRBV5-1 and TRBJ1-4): KAGVTQTPRYLIKTRGQQVTLSCSPISGHRSVSWYQQTPGQGLQFLFEYFSETQRNKGNFPGRFSGRQFSNSRSEMNVSTLELGDSALYLCASSQEIPGDEKLFFGSGTQLSVL.

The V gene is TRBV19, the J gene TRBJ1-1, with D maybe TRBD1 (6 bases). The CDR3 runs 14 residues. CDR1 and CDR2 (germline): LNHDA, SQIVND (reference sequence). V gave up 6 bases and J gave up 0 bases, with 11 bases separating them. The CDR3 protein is CASRTGRMNTEAFF. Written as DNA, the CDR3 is TGTGCCAGTAGAACAGGGCGGATGAACACTGAAGCTTTCTTT.

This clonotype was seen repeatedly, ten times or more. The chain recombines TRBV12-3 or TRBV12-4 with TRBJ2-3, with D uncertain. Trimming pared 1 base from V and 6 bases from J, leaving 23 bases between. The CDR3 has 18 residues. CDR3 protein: CASSLDRPGQVPSDTQYF. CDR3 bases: TGTGCCAGCAGTTTAGACCGCCCCGGCCAGGTCCCCTCGGATACGCAGTATTTT.

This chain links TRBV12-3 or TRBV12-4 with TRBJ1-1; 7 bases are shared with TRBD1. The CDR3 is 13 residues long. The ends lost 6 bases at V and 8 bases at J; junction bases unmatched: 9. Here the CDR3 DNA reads TGTGCCAGCAGGACAGGGCCTACAAGGGAAGCTTTCTTT. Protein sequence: CASRTGPTREAFF.

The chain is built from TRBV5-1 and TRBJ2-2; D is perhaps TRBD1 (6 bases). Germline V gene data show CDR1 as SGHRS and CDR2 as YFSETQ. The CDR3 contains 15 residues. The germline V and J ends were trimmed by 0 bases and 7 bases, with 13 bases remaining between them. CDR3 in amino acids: CASSLVQGLSGELFF. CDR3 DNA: TGCGCCAGCAGCTTGGTACAGGGATTAAGCGGGGAGCTGTTTTTT.

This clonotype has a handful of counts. In DNA, the CDR3 is TGTGCCAGCAGCTTAAATCGGTTCCAGGGGAGCAGCTACAATGAGCAGTTCTTC. Amino acids: CASSLNRFQGSSYNEQFF. V usage is TRBV11-3 and J usage is TRBJ2-1, with TRBD1 as a possible D gene (6 bases). There are 18 residues in the CDR3. The germline gives CDR1 SGHNT, CDR2 YENEEA. The V gene lost 2 bases and the J gene lost 3 bases, with 20 bases spanning the gap. The entire variable domain, with the rest obtained from reference TRBV11-3 and TRBJ2-1, is as follows: EAGVVQSPRYKIIEKKQPVAFWCNPISGHNTLYWYLQNLGQGPELLIRYENEEAVDDSQLPKDRFSAERLKGVDSTLKIQPAELGDSAVYLCASSLNRFQGSSYNEQFFGPGTRLTVL.

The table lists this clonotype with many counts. The CDR3: CAGSRVAASNTGELFF. The CDR3, as DNA: TGTGCCGGCTCGCGGGTGGCGGCCTCGAACACCGGGGAGCTGTTTTTT. The chain couples TRBV6-1 to TRBJ2-2; D perhaps matches TRBD2 (5 bases). Germline CDR1 MNHNS, CDR2 SASEGT. Trimming removed 11 bases at V and 0 bases at J, with 19 bases between. The CDR3 is made up of 16 amino acids.

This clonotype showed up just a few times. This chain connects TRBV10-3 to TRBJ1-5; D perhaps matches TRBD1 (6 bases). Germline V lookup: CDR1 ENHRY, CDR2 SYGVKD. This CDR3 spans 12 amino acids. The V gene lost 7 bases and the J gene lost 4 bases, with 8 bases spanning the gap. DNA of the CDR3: TGTGCCATCAAGGACAGAAATCAGCCCCAGCATTTT. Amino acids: CAIKDRNQPQHF.

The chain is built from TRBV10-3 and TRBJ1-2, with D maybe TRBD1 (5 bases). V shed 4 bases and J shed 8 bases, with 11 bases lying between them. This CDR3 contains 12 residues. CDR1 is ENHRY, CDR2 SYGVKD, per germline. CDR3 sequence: CAISGGARGYTF. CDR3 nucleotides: TGTGCCATCAGTGGAGGGGCCAGGGGCTACACCTTC.

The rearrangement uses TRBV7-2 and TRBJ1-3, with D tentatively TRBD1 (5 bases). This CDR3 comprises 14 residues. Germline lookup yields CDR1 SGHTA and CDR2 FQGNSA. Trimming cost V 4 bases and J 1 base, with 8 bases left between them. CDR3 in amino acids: CASSSTASGNTIYF. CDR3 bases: TGTGCCAGCAGCTCGACAGCTTCTGGAAACACCATATATTTT.